This T cell receptor (beta chain) is drawn from a study of shared clonotypes between healthy human individuals. Study-level findings and limits: The sharing of roughly 5% of naive CD4 clonotypes was seen across a few donors. What rarefaction showed was incomplete sorted-subset sequencing despite large depth. In this cohort, only blood was sampled, and tissue repertoires likely differ.

This clone was counted a single time. Its target is not known. CD45RO-negative CD8 cells positively selected for CCR7 made up the naive population, which excluded terminally differentiated effector memory CD45RA+ cells. CDR3 size: 17 residues. The V gene's germline CDR1 is MDHEN and CDR2 SYDVKM. Trimming cost V 2 bases and J 7 bases, with 23 bases left between them. Generated by immunoSEQ multiplex PCR, the TCRdb table keeps only in-frame clones and is missing some. The sample shows roughly 2,000,000 clones, over 85% of them seen only once. The clonotype was recovered from a man between 18 and 29 years old in good health. Some clones in this sample may be carry-over from other donors' samples. V is TRBV28 and J is TRBJ1-1, with D hard to call. Material for sequencing was naive CD8+ T cells from PBMCs. DNA of the CDR3: TGTGCCAGCAGTTTAAATTTGGGCACTGAAGTACCGCTTGAAGCTTTCTTT. Protein product: CASSLNLGTEVPLEAFF.